The next 2 T cell receptor beta chains were all read from a single sample in a study of technical replicates of blood from a few donors. Profiled with immunoSEQ multiplex PCR; TCRdb holds only in-frame clones, not every one. The table has about 56,000 clones, nearly 95% seen once. The sample taken for sequencing was PBMCs. The receptors shown here come from a human donor in good health. Some clones in this sample may be carry-over from other donors' samples.

The V and J genes are TRBV5-4 and TRBJ2-5, with TRBD2 as a possible D gene (6 bases). V was clipped by 4 bases and J by 4 bases, with 17 bases between them. The CDR3 has 15 amino acids. The germline CDR1 and CDR2 sequences are SGHNT and YYREEE (reference sequence). The CDR3 loop reads CASSPGGSLGETQYF. CDR3 DNA: TGTGCCAGCAGCCCCGGGGGTTCTCTGGGAGAGACCCAGTACTTC.

The CDR3 DNA sequence: TGTGCCAGCAGTGAAACGGCGGGAGAGGGCACCGGGGAGCTGTTTTTT. It translates to CASSETAGEGTGELFF. V usage is TRBV6-1 and J usage is TRBJ2-2; TRBD2 agrees at 7 bases. The CDR3 is 16 amino acids. Germline CDR1 is MNHNS and CDR2 is SASEGT. Trimming at V came to 2 bases and at J to 4 bases, leaving 7 bases not matched to a gene.